This entry describes one T cell receptor beta chain. The antigen is unknown. This sample is part of a study of T cell clonotyping in hematopoietic cell transplantation. Germline V gene lookup returns CDR1 SGHDT and CDR2 YYEEEE. CDR3 length: 12 residues. V gave up 0 bases and J gave up 3 bases, with 3 bases separating them. Study-wide results and caveats: After transplant, recipient diversity fell while pathologically expanded clonotypes grew through day 180. Without cell sorting, CD4 versus CD8 contributions remain unresolved. Few recipient clonotypes overlapped donors; over 97% were de novo at given depth.

Clones were sequenced by immunoSEQ multiplex PCR, and TCRdb holds only the in-frame ones, with some missing. The table has approximately 44,000 clones, 94% seen once; the top ten hold around 0.85%. Material for sequencing was peripheral blood mononuclear cells. The chain recombines TRBV5-6 with TRBJ1-2; D not resolved. The source is a woman between 50 and 59 years old in good health. Some clones in this sample may be carry-over from other donors' samples. This CDR3 is CASSLGHYGYTF. In DNA form, the CDR3 reads TGTGCCAGCAGCTTGGGCCACTATGGCTACACCTTC.